Each of the 20 T cell receptor beta chains below was sequenced from the same sample in a study of blood T cell repertoires in COVID-19. Generated by immunoSEQ multiplex PCR, the TCRdb table keeps only in-frame clones and is missing some. Of some 460,000 clones listed, around 90% were seen once; the top ten hold almost 2%. Sequencing was done on a sample of PBMCs or T cells enriched from blood (not recorded which). The receptor source for this set is a woman aged 18-29 years with acute COVID-19.

The chain combines TRBV9 with TRBJ2-6, with TRBD1 identical over 8 bases. Germline CDR1 reads SGDLS; CDR2 reads YYNGEE. The CDR3 has 17 amino acids. The junction had 5 bases not matched to a gene; V was cut back by 3 bases and J by 0 bases. The CDR3 protein is CASSEGTGLSGANVLTF. As DNA, the CDR3 is TGTGCCAGCAGCGAGGGGACAGGCCTCTCTGGGGCCAACGTCCTGACTTTC.

The chain recombines TRBV6-5 with TRBJ1-5; perhaps TRBD1 as D (5 bases). CDR3 length: 14 residues. Germline lookup yields CDR1 MNHEY and CDR2 SVGAGI. V was cut by 5 bases and J by 1 base, with 9 bases left in between. The CDR3 DNA reads TGTGCCAGCAGTCCTTCAGGGAGCAATCAGCCCCAGCATTTT. Its translation: CASSPSGSNQPQHF.

This rearrangement joins TRBV19 to TRBJ1-5, with D unclear. The CDR3 sequence is 15 residues long. Trimming pared 1 base from V and 0 bases from J, leaving 7 bases between. In germline, CDR1 is LNHDA, CDR2 SQIVND (reference sequence). The CDR3 coding sequence is TGTGCCAGTAGTATAGCCCCCAGTAGCAATCAGCCCCAGCATTTT. Its translation: CASSIAPSSNQPQHF.

This chain connects TRBV11-3 to TRBJ2-5; perhaps TRBD1 as D (6 bases). CDR1 and CDR2 (germline): SGHNT, YENEEA. Between the trimmed V and J ends, which lost 5 bases and 0 bases, there was a span of 10 bases. The CDR3 covers 14 residues. CDR3 bases: TGTGCCAGCAGCCCAGGGACACACCAAGAGACCCAGTACTTC. It specifies CASSPGTHQETQYF.

V and J are TRBV4-1 and TRBJ1-1, with D tentatively TRBD1 (5 bases). CDR1 is MGHRA, CDR2 YSYEKL, per germline. Trimming cost V 3 bases and J 2 bases, with 7 bases left between them. The CDR3 sequence is 13 residues long. The CDR3 DNA follows: TGCGCCAGCAGCCACCAGGGTAACACTGAAGCTTTCTTT. This gives the protein CASSHQGNTEAFF.

This sequence joins TRBV3-1 (or the pseudogene TRBV3-2) and TRBJ2-3, with a tentative D call TRBD2 (7 bases). The ends were cut back, 4 bases at V and 3 bases at J, with 20 bases in the middle. The CDR3 runs to 17 residues. From germline, CDR1 is LGHDT and CDR2 YNNKEL (reference sequence). The CDR3: CASSRPVGGGRTDTQYF. In DNA, the CDR3 is TGTGCCAGCAGCCGCCCCGTGGGGGGGGGCCGGACAGATACGCAGTATTTT.

The chain has TRBV15 and TRBJ2-3, with TRBD2 matching 8 bases. Per the germline V gene, CDR1 is LNHNV and CDR2 is YYDKDF (reference sequence). This CDR3 is built from 16 residues. The junction had 10 bases not matched to a gene; V was cut back by 5 bases and J by 3 bases. The CDR3 region is CATSLGSGSGTDTQYF. The CDR3 DNA sequence: TGTGCCACCAGCCTTGGGAGCGGGAGTGGGACAGATACGCAGTATTTT. The whole variable domain, remainder taken from reference TRBV15 and TRBJ2-3, is DAMVIQNPRYQVTQFGKPVTLSCSQTLNHNVMYWYQQKSSQAPKLLFHYYDKDFNNEADTPDNFQSRRPNTSFCFLDIRSPGLGDTAMYLCATSLGSGSGTDTQYFGPGTRLTVL.

The chain links TRBV19 to TRBJ1-1; 7 positions agree with TRBD1. CDR1 and CDR2 from the germline V gene are LNHDA and SQIVND (reference sequence). The length of the CDR3 is 14 residues. The V segment lost 6 bases and the J segment 0 bases; nucleotides outside the gene matches: 4. CDR3 nucleotides: TGTGCCAGTAGCCTCGGGACAGTGAACACTGAAGCTTTCTTT. It yields the protein CASSLGTVNTEAFF.

J is TRBJ2-7 and V is TRBV19, with 7 bases matching TRBD1. Germline V gene lookup returns CDR1 LNHDA and CDR2 SQIVND (reference sequence). This CDR3 comprises 14 residues. V dropped 5 bases and J dropped 3; count of bases not matched to a gene: 7. CDR3 DNA: TGTGCCAGTAGTGTCGACAGGGAAATCTACGAGCAGTACTTC. As protein: CASSVDREIYEQYF.

The chain uses TRBV9 and TRBJ2-1, with 8 bases identical to TRBD1. After removal of 4 bases from V and 13 bases from J, the junction contained 13 bases not matched to a gene. Germline V CDR1 and CDR2: SGDLS, YYNGEE. The CDR3 sequence is 14 residues long. Here the CDR3 reads CASSPGGQGQNQFF. The CDR3 coding sequence is TGTGCCAGCAGCCCAGGAGGACAGGGCCAAAATCAGTTCTTC.

This clone was recorded only once. Written as DNA, the CDR3 is TGTGCCAGTACGAAAAATTTAGCGGGAGAACCAACCTACGAGCAGTACTTC. It is translated as CASTKNLAGEPTYEQYF. The V gene is TRBV7-8, the J gene TRBJ2-7; 9 bases align to TRBD2. After removal of 9 bases from V and 2 bases from J, the junction contained 17 bases not matched to a gene. From germline, CDR1 is SGHVS and CDR2 FQNEAQ. The CDR3 consists of 17 residues.

The chain couples TRBV12-3 or TRBV12-4 to TRBJ2-7; D possibly corresponds to TRBD2 (6 bases). The ends were cut back, 7 bases at V and 5 bases at J, with 15 bases in the middle. The CDR3 is 13 amino acids. The CDR3 nucleotides are TGTGCCAGCAAACGTGGGAGGTTCGACGAGCAGTACTTC. It translates to CASKRGRFDEQYF.

With regard to this clone: The junction and the germline gene differ at one end; a read error may be behind it. The genes are TRBV7-7 and TRBJ2-1; TRBD2 aligns across 12 bases. Germline lookup yields CDR1 SSHAT and CDR2 FNYEAQ (reference sequence). CDR3 size: 16 residues. CDR3 nucleotide sequence: TGTGCTAGCAGCAACAGGCTAGCGGGGGGGATCAATGAGCAGTTCTTC. It translates to CASSNRLAGGINEQFF.

The rearrangement joins TRBV28 to TRBJ2-5; the D gene is possibly TRBD2 (7 bases). V gave up 5 bases and J gave up 4 bases, with 20 bases separating them. Looked up from germline, CDR1 is MDHEN and CDR2 is SYDVKM. CDR3 size: 16 residues. The DNA for the CDR3 is TGTGCCAGCAGTCCATACCAGGGAGGGGGGGGAGAGACCCAGTACTTC. It translates to CASSPYQGGGGETQYF.

The chain has TRBV19 and TRBJ1-5, with D maybe TRBD1 (5 bases). The V end was cut by 10 bases, the J end by 7 bases, with 17 bases between. The germline V gene has CDR1 LNHDA and CDR2 SQIVND (reference sequence). The CDR3 totals 13 residues. CDR3 in DNA: TGTGCCACCGATCTGCAGGGTGGGCAGCCCCAGCATTTT. The encoded protein is CATDLQGGQPQHF.

The rearrangement uses TRBV28 and TRBJ1-1, with 9 bases fitting TRBD1. Germline CDR1 is MDHEN and CDR2 is SYDVKM. The CDR3 is 13 amino acids. The V gene end was trimmed by 5 bases and the J gene end by 5 bases; junction bases not matched to a gene: 3. CDR3 in DNA: TGTGCCAGCAGTGTGGGACAGGGTACTGAAGCTTTCTTT. It is translated as CASSVGQGTEAFF.

The V gene is TRBV29-1, the J gene TRBJ2-5, with TRBD1 identical over 7 bases. CDR3 length: 11 amino acids. Germline values: CDR1 SQVTM, CDR2 ANQGSEA. V lost 8 bases, J lost 3 bases, and 3 bases stayed unmatched. CDR3 protein: CSPDREETQYF. In DNA form, the CDR3 reads TGCAGCCCCGACAGGGAAGAGACCCAGTACTTC.

This clone showed up just once. V usage is TRBV7-7 and J usage is TRBJ2-5, with 10 bases matching TRBD1. The CDR3 is made up of 15 amino acids. Germline CDR1 is SSHAT and CDR2 is FNYEAQ (reference sequence). The ends lost 5 bases at V and 5 bases at J; junction bases unmatched: 8. Here the CDR3 reads CASSIRTGGMETQYF. The CDR3 DNA sequence: TGTGCCAGCAGCATAAGGACAGGGGGTATGGAGACCCAGTACTTC.

This sequence joins TRBV7-2 and TRBJ2-3, with a possible D match to TRBD2 (7 bases). V lost 3 bases to trimming and J lost 0 bases, with 19 bases between them. Germline CDR1 and CDR2: SGHTA and FQGNSA. The CDR3 is made up of 18 amino acids. This CDR3 reads CASSLGGGPTSSTDTQYF. CDR3 coding DNA: TGTGCCAGCAGCTTGGGCGGGGGCCCCACGTCTAGCACAGATACGCAGTATTTT.

The chain employs TRBV13 and TRBJ2-3; D unclear. The CDR3 runs 13 residues. Germline lookup yields CDR1 PRHDT and CDR2 FYEKMQ (reference sequence). V was cut by 5 bases and J by 2 bases, with 8 bases left in between. DNA of the CDR3: TGTGCCAGCAGCCCCACAGCCACAGATACGCAGTATTTT. It encodes CASSPTATDTQYF.